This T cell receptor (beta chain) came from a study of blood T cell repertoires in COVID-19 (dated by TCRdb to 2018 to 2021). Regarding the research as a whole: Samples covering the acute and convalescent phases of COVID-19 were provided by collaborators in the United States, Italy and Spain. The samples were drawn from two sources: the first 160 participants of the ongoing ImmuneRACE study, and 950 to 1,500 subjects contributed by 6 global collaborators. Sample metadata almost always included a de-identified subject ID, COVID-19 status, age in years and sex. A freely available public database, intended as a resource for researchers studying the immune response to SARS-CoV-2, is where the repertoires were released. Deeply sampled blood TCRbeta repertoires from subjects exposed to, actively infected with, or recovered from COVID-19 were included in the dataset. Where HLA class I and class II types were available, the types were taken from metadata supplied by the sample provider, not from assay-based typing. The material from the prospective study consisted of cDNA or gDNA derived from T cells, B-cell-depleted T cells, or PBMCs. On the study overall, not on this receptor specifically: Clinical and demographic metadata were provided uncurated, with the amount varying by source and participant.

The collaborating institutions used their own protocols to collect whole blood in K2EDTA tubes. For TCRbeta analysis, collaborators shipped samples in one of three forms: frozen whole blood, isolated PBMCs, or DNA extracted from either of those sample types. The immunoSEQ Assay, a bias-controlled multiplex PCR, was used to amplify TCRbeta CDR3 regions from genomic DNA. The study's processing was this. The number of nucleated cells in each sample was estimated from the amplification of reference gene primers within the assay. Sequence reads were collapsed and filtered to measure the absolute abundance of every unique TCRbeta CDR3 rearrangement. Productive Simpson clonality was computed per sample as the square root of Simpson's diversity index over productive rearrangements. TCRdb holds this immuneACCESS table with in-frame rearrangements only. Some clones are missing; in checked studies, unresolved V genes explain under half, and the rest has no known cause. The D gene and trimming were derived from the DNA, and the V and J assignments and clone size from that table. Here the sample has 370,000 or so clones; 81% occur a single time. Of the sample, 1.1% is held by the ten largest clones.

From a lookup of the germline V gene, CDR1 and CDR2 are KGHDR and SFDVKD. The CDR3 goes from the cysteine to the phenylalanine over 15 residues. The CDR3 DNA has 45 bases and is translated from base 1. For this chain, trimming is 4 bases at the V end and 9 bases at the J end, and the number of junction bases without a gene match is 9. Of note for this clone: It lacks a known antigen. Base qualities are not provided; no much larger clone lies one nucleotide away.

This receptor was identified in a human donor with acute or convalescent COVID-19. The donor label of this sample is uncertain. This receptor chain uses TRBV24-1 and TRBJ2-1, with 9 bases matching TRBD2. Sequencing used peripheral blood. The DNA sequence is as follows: TGTGCCACCAGTGACCCCATAGCGGGGGCCCGTGAGCAGTTCTTC. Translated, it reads CATSDPIAGAREQFF.